This TCR beta chain came from a study of T cell repertoires in cytomegalovirus infection (dated by TCRdb to the late 2010s). Study-wide context: Donor HLA type was relevant to the analysis, as public TCR beta signatures indicated carriage of CMV infection together with the matching HLA type.

TCRdb shows the sequencer as Illumina HiSeq 1500. TCRdb passed the public sequencing reads through fastp at Q25 and MiXCR, retaining productive beta sequences. Rows merge per CDR3 protein into single entries with the most common DNA and genes. This sample comprises 450,000 to 650,000 distinct CDR3 sequences, more than 20% of them detected only once. The ten largest clones add up to over 10% of the sample. Beyond this particular receptor, the publication reports: In both this cohort and an independent approximately 370-donor cohort, the cumulative frequency of public TCR beta family members distinguished carriers of CMV infection plus the relevant HLA type. The ex vivo response was dominated by HLA-C-restricted CMV-specific TCR beta clonotypes, which also provided the single most frequent clonotype in two of eight donors.

The CDR3 runs 15 amino acids, cysteine and phenylalanine included. Only the CDR3 portion is preserved as DNA: 45 bases, with reading frame beginning at the first base. Taken from the germline V gene (reference sequence), the CDR1 and CDR2 loops are PRHDT and FYEKMQ. The table lists this clonotype with a count of one. Its target antigen remains unknown. At one boundary the junction diverges from the germline segment, which might be a read error. Material: PBMCs. The source is a human donor in good health (CMV status not recorded). Some clones in this sample may be carry-over from other donors' samples. Recombination connected TRBV13 to TRBJ1-5, with an unclear D gene assignment. CDR3 protein: CASSLGSGGNQPKHF. The DNA is TGTGCCAGCAGCTTAGGCTCAGGTGGCAATCAGCCCAAGCATTTT.